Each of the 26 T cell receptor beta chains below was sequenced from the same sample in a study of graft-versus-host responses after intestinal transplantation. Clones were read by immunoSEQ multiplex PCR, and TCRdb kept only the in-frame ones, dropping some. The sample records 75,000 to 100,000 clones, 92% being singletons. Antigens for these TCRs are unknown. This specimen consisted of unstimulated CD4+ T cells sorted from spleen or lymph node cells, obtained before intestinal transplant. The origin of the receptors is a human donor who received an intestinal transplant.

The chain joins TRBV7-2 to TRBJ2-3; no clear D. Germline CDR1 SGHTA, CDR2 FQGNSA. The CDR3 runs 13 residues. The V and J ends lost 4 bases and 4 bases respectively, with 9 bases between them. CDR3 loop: CASSYSVADTQYF. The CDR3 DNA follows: TGTGCCAGCAGCTACTCTGTGGCAGATACGCAGTATTTT.

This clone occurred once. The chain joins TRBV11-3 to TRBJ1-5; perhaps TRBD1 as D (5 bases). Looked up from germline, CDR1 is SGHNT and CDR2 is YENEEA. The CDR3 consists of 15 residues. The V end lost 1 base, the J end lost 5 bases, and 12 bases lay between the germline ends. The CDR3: CASSLGGGNHQPQHF. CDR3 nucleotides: TGTGCCAGCAGCTTAGGGGGGGGGAACCATCAGCCCCAGCATTTT.

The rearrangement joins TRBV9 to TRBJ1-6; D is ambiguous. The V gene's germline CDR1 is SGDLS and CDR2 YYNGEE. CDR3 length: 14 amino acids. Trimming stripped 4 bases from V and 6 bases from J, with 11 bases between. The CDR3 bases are TGTGCCAGCAGCTCACAGTACCGTAATTCACCCCTCCACTTT. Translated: CASSSQYRNSPLHF.

The CDR3 coding sequence is TGTGCCAGCAGCAGAACAGGGCTTGGTGGCTACACCTTC. This gives the protein CASSRTGLGGYTF. The rearrangement links TRBV6-5 to TRBJ1-2; tentatively, D is TRBD1 (6 bases). The CDR3 spans 13 residues. Germline V gene sequence: CDR1 MNHEY, CDR2 SVGAGI. Trimming cost V 6 bases and J 7 bases, with 15 bases left between them.

This CDR3 is CASNPGQFQETQYF. In nucleotides, the CDR3 is TGCGCCAGCAATCCAGGACAGTTCCAAGAGACCCAGTACTTC. The chain combines TRBV5-1 with TRBJ2-5; D is perhaps TRBD1 (6 bases). The V end lost 6 bases, the J end lost 1 base, and 13 bases lay between the germline ends. CDR1 SGHRS and CDR2 YFSETQ come from the germline V gene. The CDR3 is 14 amino acids.

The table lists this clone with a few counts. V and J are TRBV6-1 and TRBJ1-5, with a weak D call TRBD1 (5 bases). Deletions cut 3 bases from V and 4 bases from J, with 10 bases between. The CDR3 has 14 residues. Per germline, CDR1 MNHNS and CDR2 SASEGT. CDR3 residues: CASSDPGRNQPQHF. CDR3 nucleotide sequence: TGTGCCAGCAGTGACCCAGGGCGAAATCAGCCCCAGCATTTT.

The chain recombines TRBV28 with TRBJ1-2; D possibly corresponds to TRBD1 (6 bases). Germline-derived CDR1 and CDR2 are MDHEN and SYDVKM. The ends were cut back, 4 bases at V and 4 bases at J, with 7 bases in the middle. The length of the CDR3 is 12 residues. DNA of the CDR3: TGTGCCAGCAGTTGGACAGCCTATGGCTACACCTTC. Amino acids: CASSWTAYGYTF.

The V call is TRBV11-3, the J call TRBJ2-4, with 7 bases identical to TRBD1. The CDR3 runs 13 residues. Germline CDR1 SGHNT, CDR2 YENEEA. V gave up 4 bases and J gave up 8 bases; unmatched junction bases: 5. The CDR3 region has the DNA TGTGCCAGCAGCTACAGACAGGGTGACATTCAGTACTTC. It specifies CASSYRQGDIQYF.

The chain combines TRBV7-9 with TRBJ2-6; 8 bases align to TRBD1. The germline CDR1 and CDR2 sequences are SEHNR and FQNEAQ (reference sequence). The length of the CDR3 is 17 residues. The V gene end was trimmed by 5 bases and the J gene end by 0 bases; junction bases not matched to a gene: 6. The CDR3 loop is CASSPTTGASGANVLTF. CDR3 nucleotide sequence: TGTGCCAGCAGCCCGACGACAGGGGCCTCTGGGGCCAACGTCCTGACTTTC.

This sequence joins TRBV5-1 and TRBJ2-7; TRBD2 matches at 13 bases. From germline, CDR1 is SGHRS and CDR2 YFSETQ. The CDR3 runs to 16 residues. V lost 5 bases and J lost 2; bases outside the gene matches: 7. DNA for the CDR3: TGCGCCAGCAGAAGAGACGGACTAGCGGGAGCCTACGAGCAGTACTTC. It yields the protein CASRRDGLAGAYEQYF.

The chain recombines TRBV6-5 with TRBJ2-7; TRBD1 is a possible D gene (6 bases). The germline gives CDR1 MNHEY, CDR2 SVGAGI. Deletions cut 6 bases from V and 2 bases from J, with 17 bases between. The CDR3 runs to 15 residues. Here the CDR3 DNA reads TGTGCCAGCAGCCGCGGACAGTTCGGGCCCTACGAGCAGTACTTC. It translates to CASSRGQFGPYEQYF.

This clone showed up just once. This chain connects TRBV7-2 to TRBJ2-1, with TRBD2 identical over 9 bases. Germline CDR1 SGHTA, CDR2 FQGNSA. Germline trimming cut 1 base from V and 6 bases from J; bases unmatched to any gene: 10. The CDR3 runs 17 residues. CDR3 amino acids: CASSLDFSLAGTNEQFF. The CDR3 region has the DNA TGTGCCAGCAGCTTAGACTTCTCTCTAGCGGGGACCAATGAGCAGTTCTTC.

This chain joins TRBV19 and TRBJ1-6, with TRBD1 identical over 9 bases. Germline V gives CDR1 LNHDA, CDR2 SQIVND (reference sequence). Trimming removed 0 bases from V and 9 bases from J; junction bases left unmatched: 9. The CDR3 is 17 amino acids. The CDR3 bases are TGTGCCAGTAGTATAGACCAAAGGACAGGGGCGCGTTCACCCCTCCACTTT. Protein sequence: CASSIDQRTGARSPLHF.

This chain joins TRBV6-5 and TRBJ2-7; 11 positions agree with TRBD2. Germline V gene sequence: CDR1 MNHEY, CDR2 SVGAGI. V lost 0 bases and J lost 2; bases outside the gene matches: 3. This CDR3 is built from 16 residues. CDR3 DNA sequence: TGTGCCAGCAGTTACTCGATACTAGCGGGAGCCTACGAGCAGTACTTC. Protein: CASSYSILAGAYEQYF.

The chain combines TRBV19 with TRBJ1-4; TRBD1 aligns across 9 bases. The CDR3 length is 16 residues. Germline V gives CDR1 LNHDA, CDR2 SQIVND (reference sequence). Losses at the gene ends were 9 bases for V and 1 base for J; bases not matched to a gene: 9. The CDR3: CASKRQGGLTNEKLFF. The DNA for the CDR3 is TGTGCCAGCAAACGACAGGGGGGTCTAACTAATGAAAAACTGTTTTTT.

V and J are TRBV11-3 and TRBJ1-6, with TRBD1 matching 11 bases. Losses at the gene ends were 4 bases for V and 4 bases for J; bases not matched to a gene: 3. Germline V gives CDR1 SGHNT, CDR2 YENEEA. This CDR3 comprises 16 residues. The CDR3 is CASSWTGGVYNSPLHF. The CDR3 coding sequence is TGTGCCAGCAGCTGGACAGGGGGCGTTTATAATTCACCCCTCCACTTT.

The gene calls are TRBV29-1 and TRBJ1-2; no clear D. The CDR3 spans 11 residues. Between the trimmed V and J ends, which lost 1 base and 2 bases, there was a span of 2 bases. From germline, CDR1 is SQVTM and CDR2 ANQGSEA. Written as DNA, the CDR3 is TGCAGCGTTGAAGCGAACTATGGCTACACCTTC. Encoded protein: CSVEANYGYTF.

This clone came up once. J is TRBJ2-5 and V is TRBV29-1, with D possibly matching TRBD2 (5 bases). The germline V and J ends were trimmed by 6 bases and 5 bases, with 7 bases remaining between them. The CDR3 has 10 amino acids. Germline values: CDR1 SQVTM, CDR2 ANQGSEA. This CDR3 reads CSVGGETQYF. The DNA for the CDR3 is TGCAGCGTGGGCGGGGAGACCCAGTACTTC.

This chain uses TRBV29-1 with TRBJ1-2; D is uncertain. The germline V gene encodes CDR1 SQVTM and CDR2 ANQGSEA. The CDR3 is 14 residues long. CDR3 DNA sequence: TGCAGTGCGGCGAAAGCCTCCGAACTCTATGGCTACACCTTC. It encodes CSAAKASELYGYTF.

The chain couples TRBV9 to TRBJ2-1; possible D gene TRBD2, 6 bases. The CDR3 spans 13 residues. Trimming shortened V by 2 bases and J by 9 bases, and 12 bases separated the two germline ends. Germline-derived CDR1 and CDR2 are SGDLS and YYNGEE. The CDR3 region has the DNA TGTGCCAGCAGCGTCGGGGACTTGAGTGAGCAGTTCTTC. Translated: CASSVGDLSEQFF.

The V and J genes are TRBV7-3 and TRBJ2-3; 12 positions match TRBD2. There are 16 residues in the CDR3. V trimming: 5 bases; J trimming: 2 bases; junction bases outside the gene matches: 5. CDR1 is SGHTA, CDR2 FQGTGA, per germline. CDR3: CASSPSGGAYTDTQYF. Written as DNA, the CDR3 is TGTGCCAGCAGCCCTAGCGGGGGGGCCTACACAGATACGCAGTATTTT.

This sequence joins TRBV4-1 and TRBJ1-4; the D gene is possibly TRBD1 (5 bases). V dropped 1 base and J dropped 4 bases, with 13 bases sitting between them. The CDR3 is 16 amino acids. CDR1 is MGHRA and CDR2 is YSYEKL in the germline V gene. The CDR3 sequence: CASSQGVKGFNEKLFF. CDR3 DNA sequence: TGCGCCAGCAGCCAAGGGGTTAAGGGGTTTAATGAAAAACTGTTTTTT.

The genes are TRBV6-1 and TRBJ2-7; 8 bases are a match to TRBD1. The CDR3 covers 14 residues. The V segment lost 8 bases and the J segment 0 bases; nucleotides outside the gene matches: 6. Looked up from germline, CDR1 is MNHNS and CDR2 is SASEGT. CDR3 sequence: CASGRTGGSYEQYF. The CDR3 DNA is TGTGCCAGCGGAAGAACAGGGGGCTCCTACGAGCAGTACTTC.

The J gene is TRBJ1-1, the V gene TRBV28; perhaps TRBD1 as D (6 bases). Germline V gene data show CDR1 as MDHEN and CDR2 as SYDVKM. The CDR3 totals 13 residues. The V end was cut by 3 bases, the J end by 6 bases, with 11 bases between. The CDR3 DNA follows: TGTGCCAGCAGTTTTCCTACAGGGTCTGAAGCTTTCTTT. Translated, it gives CASSFPTGSEAFF.

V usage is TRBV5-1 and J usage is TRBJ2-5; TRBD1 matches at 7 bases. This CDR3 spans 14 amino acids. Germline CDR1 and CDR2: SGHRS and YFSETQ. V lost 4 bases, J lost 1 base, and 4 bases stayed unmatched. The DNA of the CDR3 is TGCGCCAGCAGCCGGGACAGTTCCCAAGAGACCCAGTACTTC. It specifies CASSRDSSQETQYF.

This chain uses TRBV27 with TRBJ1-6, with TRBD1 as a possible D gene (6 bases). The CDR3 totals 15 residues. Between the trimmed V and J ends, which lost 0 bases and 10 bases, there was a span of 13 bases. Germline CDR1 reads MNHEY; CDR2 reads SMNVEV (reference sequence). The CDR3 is CASSLSGQIWSPLHF. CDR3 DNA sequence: TGTGCCAGCAGTTTATCCGGACAGATATGGTCACCCCTCCACTTT.